These T cell receptor beta chains were read from a single sample in a study of response to subunit inactivated influenza vaccine. TCRdb re-analysed the RT-PCR reads in MiXCR, keeping a single row per CDR3 protein. The sample consists of 500,000 to 700,000 distinct CDR3 sequences, approximately 24% of them appearing once. These data were also reused for a study on T cells expressing NK-cell markers.

This material consisted of CD4+ T cells sorted from PBMCs, taken roughly 13 days after vaccination. All receptors come from a man aged 45-65 years who received an inactivated influenza vaccine. Each CDR3 is given with its conserved first and last residue.

v_gene,len,j_gene,CDR3aa
TRBV5-1,16,TRBJ2-5,CASSLNSQGIGETQYF
TRBV5-1,16,TRBJ2-3,CASSPRLAGARDTQYF
TRBV7-6,15,TRBJ2-1,CASSSPGQQTNEQFF
TRBV20-1,12,TRBJ1-1,CSAIGTGAEAFF
TRBV2,14,TRBJ2-7,CASSDPIEAYEQYF
TRBV2,15,TRBJ2-7,CASSGAQRISYEQYF
TRBV30,11,TRBJ2-5,CAWSMTETQYF
TRBV5-6,14,TRBJ1-2,CASIAGPNNYGYTF
TRBV15,15,TRBJ1-1,CATSRAGRLGAEAFF
TRBV20-1,12,TRBJ2-1,CSARLTTREQFF
TRBV6-1,19,TRBJ2-1,CASSETLAGGRSSYNEQFF
TRBV10-3,14,TRBJ2-6,CAIADRAGANVLTF
TRBV5-1,15,TRBJ2-3,CASSLVVGGSDTQYF
TRBV19,18,TRBJ2-1,CASSLDPLAGGFYNEQFF
TRBV2,15,TRBJ1-2,CASSEVGQGFGGYTF
TRBV3-1,12,TRBJ2-7,CASLSAHYEQYF
TRBV7-3,14,TRBJ2-3,CASSLAGGSDTQYF
TRBV3-1,13,TRBJ2-5,CATERDPQETQYF
TRBV6-2/TRBV6-3,16,TRBJ2-1,CASTPGRGDSYNEQFF
TRBV7-8,17,TRBJ2-3,CASSPVGTGDRTDTQYF
TRBV5-1,15,TRBJ2-3,CASSLAAHGVGSQYF
TRBV4-2,17,TRBJ1-2,CASSQEPGGRGQSGYTF
TRBV2,15,TRBJ1-5,CASSEDSRGGQPQHF
TRBV7-2,15,TRBJ2-2,CASSIRTGEPGELFF
TRBV7-9,13,TRBJ1-1,CASTRDRYTEAFF
TRBV20-1,14,TRBJ2-2,CSASSGSNTGELFF
TRBV7-8,17,TRBJ2-1,CASSPGRGDYRYNEQFF
TRBV5-1,16,TRBJ2-1,CASSLGGGISYNEQFF
TRBV6-1,15,TRBJ1-5,CASSLTGLSNQPQHF
TRBV7-2,14,TRBJ1-1,CASSFQMTGSWAFF
TRBV5-1,16,TRBJ2-5,CASSFPDRSRGETQYF
TRBV10-3,14,TRBJ2-1,CAISRDRYYNEQFF
TRBV29-1,10,TRBJ2-1,CSVDGYEQFF
TRBV2,15,TRBJ2-3,CASRAIAGGPDTQYF
TRBV7-2,16,TRBJ2-1,CASSSTSGGDYNEQFF
TRBV12-3/TRBV12-4,13,TRBJ2-7,CATTARGIDEQYF
TRBV25-1,13,TRBJ1-2,CASSDRAGEGYTF
TRBV6-6,12,TRBJ1-2,CASSSSSLGYTF
TRBV18,15,TRBJ2-7,CASSRSGTGGAEQYF
TRBV6-2/TRBV6-3,13,TRBJ2-7,CASNTGRYYEQYF
TRBV12-3/TRBV12-4,14,TRBJ2-1,CASSNRGSYNEQFF